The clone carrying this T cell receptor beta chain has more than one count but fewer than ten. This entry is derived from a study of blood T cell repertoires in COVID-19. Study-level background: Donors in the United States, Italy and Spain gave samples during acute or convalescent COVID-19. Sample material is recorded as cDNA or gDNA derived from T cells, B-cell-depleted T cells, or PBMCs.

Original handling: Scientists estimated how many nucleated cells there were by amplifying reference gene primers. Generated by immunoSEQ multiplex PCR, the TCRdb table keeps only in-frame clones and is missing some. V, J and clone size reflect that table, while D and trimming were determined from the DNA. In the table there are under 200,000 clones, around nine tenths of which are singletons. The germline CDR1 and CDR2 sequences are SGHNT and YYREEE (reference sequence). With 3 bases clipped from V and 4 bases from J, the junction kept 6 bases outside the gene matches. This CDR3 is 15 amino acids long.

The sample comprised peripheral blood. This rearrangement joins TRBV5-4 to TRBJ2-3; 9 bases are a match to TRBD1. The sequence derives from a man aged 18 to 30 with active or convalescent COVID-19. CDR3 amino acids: CASSSDRGWADTQYF. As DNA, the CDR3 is TGTGCCAGCAGCTCAGACAGGGGGTGGGCAGATACGCAGTATTTT.